The 13 T cell receptor beta chains below all came from one sample that was sequenced in a study of breast tumors, draining lymph nodes, adjacent tissues. Samples came from axillary lymph nodes draining the breast cancer. TCRdb re-called the multiplex PCR reads through MiXCR, storing one row per CDR3 protein. Altogether 100,000 to 150,000 distinct CDR3 sequences are present, 20% to 25% being singletons, with the ten largest covering roughly 2.5%. The sample taken for sequencing was axillary lymph node tissue. All receptors come from a female donor with breast cancer. Some clones in this sample may be carry-over from other donors' samples.

Concerning this clonotype itself: A read error may explain this, as a much larger clone is one base away. The chain is built from TRBV27 and TRBJ2-7; no reliable D call. The CDR3 sequence is 15 residues long. V was clipped by 4 bases and J by 2 bases, with 15 bases between them. The germline V gene has CDR1 MNHEY and CDR2 SMNVEV (reference sequence). The CDR3 DNA reads as TGTGCCAGCAGTTCATCACCCGGACGGACCTACGAGCAGTACTTC. Its translation is CASSSSPGRTYEQYF.

In this sample, this clonotype turned up a few times. This could be a read error, since a much larger clone is one nucleotide away. This chain connects TRBV2 to TRBJ2-7; 10 nucleotides match TRBD1. Germline lookup yields CDR1 SNHLY and CDR2 FYNNEI. The junction had 12 bases not matched to a gene; V was cut back by 5 bases and J by 2 bases. The CDR3 totals 17 residues. The DNA for the CDR3 is TGTGCCAGCAGTTGGGGATCGCCCGGGACAGGGGCCTACGAGCAGTACTTC. This sequence encodes CASSWGSPGTGAYEQYF.

To note about this clonotype: A much larger clone is a single base away; this may be a read error. The rearrangement joins TRBV11-2 to TRBJ2-1, with D perhaps given as TRBD1 or TRBD2 (6 bases each). Germline loops: CDR1 SGHAT, CDR2 FQNNGV. The CDR3 runs to 16 residues. Trimming cost V 3 bases and J 6 bases, with 18 bases left between them. The CDR3 sequence: CASSFRGTFPCNEQFF. CDR3 bases: TGTGCCAGCAGCTTCCGCGGGACATTTCCCTGCAATGAGCAGTTCTTC.

In its sample, this clonotype was seen a few times. A read error may explain this, as a much larger clone is one base away. The rearrangement links TRBV12-3 or TRBV12-4 to TRBJ2-3; tentatively, D is TRBD1 or TRBD2 (5 bases each). The CDR3 covers 13 residues. Trimming took off 0 bases at V and 5 bases at J, with 6 bases between the two ends. As DNA, the CDR3 is TGTGCCAGCAGTTTAGCGGGGGAAGATACGCAGTATTTT. Protein sequence: CASSLAGEDTQYF.

In regard to this clonotype: A much larger clone differs by one base, so this may be a read error. The genes are TRBV6-5 and TRBJ2-5; either TRBD1 or TRBD2 may supply D (5 bases each). This CDR3 spans 13 amino acids. V was trimmed by 6 bases and J by 8 bases, leaving 16 bases between them. Germline V gene data show CDR1 as MNHEY and CDR2 as SVGAGI. As DNA, the CDR3 is TGTGCCAGCAGGGGGACGGGAAGGCGAACCCAGTACTTC. Protein sequence: CASRGTGRRTQYF.

To note about this clonotype: A much more abundant neighbour one base away suggests this may be a read error. The chain is built from TRBV7-2 and TRBJ2-1; 10 bases line up with TRBD2. Germline CDR1 SGHTA, CDR2 FQGNSA. The CDR3 runs to 15 residues. V dropped 2 bases and J dropped 9; count of bases not matched to a gene: 7. The CDR3 here is CASSLRASGSPEQFF. The CDR3 region has the DNA TGTGCCAGCAGCTTAAGGGCTAGCGGGAGTCCTGAGCAGTTCTTC.

This clonotype was counted ten times or more. The chain recombines TRBV19 with TRBJ2-1; TRBD2 agrees at 11 bases. After removal of 1 base from V and 5 bases from J, the junction contained 13 bases not matched to a gene. CDR1 is LNHDA and CDR2 is SQIVND in the germline V gene (reference sequence). This CDR3 spans 19 amino acids. CDR3 sequence reads: CASSIALAGGSGYDNEQFF. CDR3 in DNA: TGTGCCAGTAGTATAGCGCTAGCGGGAGGCTCGGGCTACGACAATGAGCAGTTCTTC.

At least ten counts were recorded for this clonotype. This chain uses TRBV7-8 with TRBJ1-4; 7 bases align to TRBD1. With 5 bases clipped from V and 0 bases from J, the junction kept 6 bases outside the gene matches. This CDR3 region has 16 residues. Germline CDR1 is SGHVS and CDR2 is FQNEAQ. The CDR3 sequence: CASSPGDSTTNEKLFF. As DNA, the CDR3 is TGTGCCAGCAGCCCGGGGGACAGTACAACTAATGAAAAACTGTTTTTT.

The chain combines TRBV20-1 with TRBJ2-3, with 13 bases lining up with TRBD2. In germline, CDR1 is DFQATT, CDR2 SNEGSKA (reference sequence). Trimming removed 3 bases from V and 2 bases from J; junction bases left unmatched: 5. This CDR3 is built from 16 residues. The CDR3 reads CSASELAGGVTDTQYF. CDR3 bases: TGCAGTGCTAGTGAACTAGCGGGAGGGGTCACAGATACGCAGTATTTT.

This chain uses TRBV9 with TRBJ1-4; no definite D call. CDR1 and CDR2 (germline): SGDLS, YYNGEE. The CDR3 is 15 residues long. V shed 1 base and J shed 8 bases, with 15 bases lying between them. CDR3 amino acids: CASSVTQDVGEKLFF. The CDR3 bases are TGTGCCAGCAGCGTAACTCAGGACGTCGGGGAAAAACTGTTTTTT.

This clonotype was observed at least ten times. The chain couples TRBV18 to TRBJ2-5; D uncertain. CDR1 is KGHSH and CDR2 is LQKENI in the germline V gene. The CDR3 has 13 amino acids. Trimming took off 1 base at V and 1 base at J, with 4 bases between the two ends. DNA of the CDR3: TGTGCCAGCTCACCACACCTCCAAGAGACCCAGTACTTC. Translation gives CASSPHLQETQYF.

This clonotype was found many times. The chain links TRBV11-3 to TRBJ2-3; D assignment may be TRBD1 or TRBD2 (5 bases each). This CDR3 region has 14 residues. Trimming removed 3 bases at V and 0 bases at J, with 7 bases between. CDR1 is SGHNT, CDR2 YENEEA, per germline. This chain's CDR3 is CASSLGRSTDTQYF. DNA of the CDR3: TGTGCCAGCAGCTTGGGACGGAGCACAGATACGCAGTATTTT.

About this clonotype: Without the conserved terminal phenylalanine or tryptophan, this CDR3 likely stems from a read error. V is TRBV2 and J is TRBJ1-2; TRBD1 agrees at 8 bases. The CDR3 has 14 residues. Trimming cost V 6 bases and J 3 bases; bases outside gene matches: 6. Germline loops: CDR1 SNHLY, CDR2 FYNNEI. The CDR3 DNA reads TGTGCCAGCAGGCCCGGACAGGGCTACTATGGCTACACCTCC. Translated, it gives CASRPGQGYYGYTS.